The 11 T cell receptor beta chains presented below share a single source sample, sequenced in a study of shared clonotypes between healthy human individuals (dated by TCRdb to the early 2020s). The library came from the immunoSEQ multiplex PCR assay. TCRdb limited this immuneACCESS table to in-frame rearrangements with V and J called. A share of clones is missing; checked studies link under half to unresolved V genes, and the rest is unexplained. This sample comprises 450,000 to 650,000 clones, around 78% of them detected only once. The top ten hold 12% of the sample. The sample was PBMCs. The receptors come from a woman in her thirties or forties in good health. Some clones in this sample may be carry-over from other donors' samples.

V is TRBV4-1 and J is TRBJ2-4, with D tentatively TRBD2 (6 bases). Between the trimmed V and J ends, which lost 4 bases and 3 bases, there was a span of 16 bases. Germline loops: CDR1 MGHRA, CDR2 YSYEKL. The CDR3 is 16 amino acids. The CDR3 DNA reads TGCGCCAGCAGCCGCGGGGCCCTTAAGGGCAAAAACATTCAGTACTTC. As protein: CASSRGALKGKNIQYF.

This rearrangement joins TRBV5-1 to TRBJ2-5; 8 bases align to TRBD1. This CDR3 comprises 15 residues. V dropped 6 bases and J dropped 5; count of bases not matched to a gene: 12. The germline CDR1 and CDR2 sequences are SGHRS and YFSETQ. This CDR3 reads CASTVRQGKGETQYF. Here the CDR3 DNA reads TGCGCCAGCACGGTCCGACAGGGGAAGGGGGAGACCCAGTACTTC.

J is TRBJ1-1 and V is TRBV18; TRBD1 matches 8 bases. Germline V CDR1 and CDR2: KGHSH, LQKENI. V was pared by 0 bases and J by 6 bases, with 3 bases of the junction left unmatched. This CDR3 comprises 14 residues. For the CDR3, the DNA is TGTGCCAGCTCACCACCGACAGGGGTTCCTGAAGCTTTCTTT. Residues: CASSPPTGVPEAFF.

V and J are TRBV30 and TRBJ1-2, with TRBD1 matching 7 bases. V trimming: 3 bases; J trimming: 1 base; junction bases outside the gene matches: 5. The CDR3 extends over 14 amino acids. Per the germline V gene, CDR1 is GTSNPN and CDR2 is SVGIG (reference sequence). The CDR3 loop is CAWRVTGSNYGYTF. The CDR3, as DNA: TGTGCCTGGAGGGTGACAGGGAGTAACTATGGCTACACCTTC.

This sequence joins TRBV4-3 and TRBJ1-1, with 7 bases identical to TRBD1. With 4 bases clipped from V and 0 bases from J, the junction kept 5 bases outside the gene matches. Germline V lookup: CDR1 LGHNA, CDR2 YSLEER. The CDR3 is made up of 15 amino acids. Here the CDR3 reads CASSPLDRLNTEAFF. CDR3 DNA sequence: TGCGCCAGCAGCCCCTTGGACAGGTTGAACACTGAAGCTTTCTTT.

This chain links TRBV21-1 with TRBJ2-3; the table names TRBD2, a call not compared with the DNA. TRBV21-1 is flagged as a pseudogene. The CDR3 loop spans 17 amino acids. The CDR3 sequence: CASSKGERERGTDTQYF. CDR3 nucleotide sequence: TGTGCCAGCAGCAAAGGCGAGCGGGAGAGGGGCACAGATACGCAGTATTTT.

The genes are TRBV7-2 and TRBJ2-5, with D possibly matching TRBD1 (6 bases). This CDR3 contains 14 residues. With 1 base removed from V and 3 bases from J, the gap between germline ends came to 9 bases. Germline V gene sequence: CDR1 SGHTA, CDR2 FQGNSA. The DNA of the CDR3 is TGTGCCAGCAGCTTAGACAGGGTGGAAGAGACCCAGTACTTC. Its protein product is CASSLDRVEETQYF.

The chain joins TRBV5-1 to TRBJ2-2; D is ambiguous. V was clipped by 6 bases and J by 0 bases, with 9 bases between them. Germline loops: CDR1 SGHRS, CDR2 YFSETQ. This CDR3 spans 14 amino acids. In DNA, the CDR3 is TGCGCCAGCAACGAGGCCTCGAACACCGGGGAGCTGTTTTTT. Translation: CASNEASNTGELFF. Filled out from reference TRBV5-1 and TRBJ2-2, the complete variable domain reads KAGVTQTPRYLIKTRGQQVTLSCSPISGHRSVSWYQQTPGQGLQFLFEYFSETQRNKGNFPGRFSGRQFSNSRSEMNVSTLELGDSALYLCASNEASNTGELFFGEGSRLTVL.

The chain employs TRBV11-3 and TRBJ2-2, with 12 bases aligning to TRBD2. The CDR3 length is 15 residues. J gave up 4 bases and V 5 bases, and 2 bases lay outside the gene matches. Per germline, CDR1 SGHNT and CDR2 YENEEA. CDR3 protein: CASSPSGRGTGELFF. CDR3 DNA sequence: TGTGCCAGCAGCCCTAGCGGGAGGGGCACCGGGGAGCTGTTTTTT.

For this clone: A read error is possible here, since a much larger clone lies one base away. Lacking the conserved final phenylalanine or tryptophan, this CDR3 likely reflects a read error. The genes are TRBV15 and TRBJ2-7, with TRBD2 matching 7 bases. This CDR3 has 15 amino acids. The germline V gene encodes CDR1 LNHNV and CDR2 YYDKDF (reference sequence). The V segment lost 5 bases and the J segment 2 bases; nucleotides outside the gene matches: 9. The CDR3 loop is CATSAAMAGAYEQYS. The CDR3 nucleotides read TGTGCCACCAGCGCGGCCATGGCGGGGGCCTACGAGCAGTACTCC.

The table lists this clone with a few counts. This chain uses TRBV2 with TRBJ1-5, with D possibly matching TRBD1 (5 bases). Germline CDR1 and CDR2: SNHLY and FYNNEI. The CDR3 runs 13 residues. The V and J ends lost 8 bases and 4 bases respectively, with 12 bases between them. CDR3: CASLQGGNQPQHF. The CDR3 DNA sequence: TGTGCCAGCCTTCAGGGAGGGAATCAGCCCCAGCATTTT.